The 2 T cell receptor beta chains below come from one sample, sequenced in a study of neurological immune-mediated disorders. As to time point: longitudinal time-point 1 (baseline). MiXCR was run by TCRdb on the 5' RACE reads, yielding one entry per CDR3 protein. The sample consists of about 71,000 distinct CDR3 sequences, about 13% of them appearing once. Source material: PBMCs. These TCRs come from a female donor with HTLV-1-associated myelopathy (HAM/TSP).

This chain uses TRBV5-1 with TRBJ2-3; TRBD2 agrees at 11 bases. This CDR3 comprises 16 residues. Germline-derived CDR1 and CDR2 are SGHRS and YFSETQ. The trim removed 4 bases at V and 4 bases at J, leaving 8 bases unmatched. For the CDR3, the DNA is TGCGCCAGCAGCGAGACTAGCGGGGTACCTGCAGATACGCAGTATTTT. This sequence encodes CASSETSGVPADTQYF.

Ten or more counts support this clonotype. The gene calls are TRBV20-1 and TRBJ2-3, with D hard to call. Germline assignment: CDR1 DFQATT and CDR2 SNEGSKA (reference sequence). The ends were cut back, 3 bases at V and 0 bases at J, with 16 bases in the middle. The CDR3 spans 16 residues. The CDR3 DNA sequence: TGCAGTGCTAGTGACCGGGCTCGTTCAAGCACAGATACGCAGTATTTT. It translates to CSASDRARSSTDTQYF.